The 2 T cell receptor beta chains presented below share a single source sample, sequenced in a study of blood T cells in healthy people across ages. PCR was performed a second time for roughly 7 to 11 cycles using a sample-barcoded 5' primer and a J-beta primer mix. Each CDR3 protein gets one entry after TCRdb re-called the 5' RACE reads with MiXCR. The sample consists of 1,500,000 or so distinct CDR3 sequences, roughly 60% of them appearing once. Sequencing was done on a sample of blood. All receptors derive from a man between 18 and 29 years old in good health.

The chain couples TRBV12-3 or TRBV12-4 to TRBJ2-3; maybe TRBD1 (5 bases). The CDR3 has 12 residues. Trimming left V 5 bases short and J 9 bases short, with 12 bases between. The CDR3 DNA reads TGTGCCAGCAGTGAAACAGGTCGGACGCAGTATTTT. Translation gives CASSETGRTQYF.

The chain carries TRBV6-5 and TRBJ2-7; TRBD1 is a possible D gene (6 bases). CDR3 length equals 16 residues. V lost 5 bases to trimming and J lost 3 bases, with 20 bases between them. CDR1 MNHEY and CDR2 SVGAGI come from the germline V gene. CDR3 in DNA: TGTGCCAGCAGTCGGGGAGCCGGGACATGGAACTACGAGCAGTACTTC. It translates to CASSRGAGTWNYEQYF.